This T cell receptor (beta chain) derives from a study of T cell repertoires in cytomegalovirus infection. Study as a whole: The public TCR beta signatures pointed to both CMV infection and matching HLA type. Whole-study results and caveats: HLA-C-restricted TCR beta clonotypes specific for CMV led the ex vivo response. Based on cumulative public TCR beta family frequency, carriers of CMV plus the relevant HLA were identified.

The V and J ends lost 5 bases and 0 bases respectively, with 14 bases between them. This CDR3 has 15 residues. Germline CDR1 SGHTA, CDR2 FQGNSA. TCRdb re-derived calls from the reads in MiXCR, one entry per CDR3 protein. The table has hundreds of thousands of distinct CDR3 sequences, 6% to 8% seen once; the top ten hold around 6.5%. This clonotype has a count of ten or more. Its antigen is undetermined. The TCR originated in a human donor in good health (CMV status not recorded). Some clones in this sample may be carry-over from other donors' samples. The chain combines TRBV7-2 with TRBJ2-7; D call uncertain. Input material: PBMCs. The CDR3, as DNA: TGTGCCAGCAGCAATCATCAAATAGCCTCCTACGAGCAGTACTTC. It yields the protein CASSNHQIASYEQYF.